What follows describes a single TCR beta chain. The antigen is unknown. The source of the sample is a study of T cells in pancreatic ductal adenocarcinoma. Study outcomes and limitations: Comparisons of tumor and blood clonality may show falsely lower tumor diversity. The resected cohort was biased toward the minority with early-stage disease. Blood clonality (about 0.069) did not differ significantly from tumor (approximately 0.1). Unique clonotypes were roughly 8-fold more numerous in blood than in tumor.

Germline trimming cut 8 bases from V and 9 bases from J; bases unmatched to any gene: 8. Germline V gives CDR1 SNHLY, CDR2 FYNNEI. CDR3 length: 13 amino acids. The table came from immunoSEQ multiplex PCR; TCRdb's copy has only in-frame clones and leaves some out. The sample records 85,000 to 120,000 clones, around 96% being singletons. The selected patients with pancreatic ductal adenocarcinoma had surgery but no neoadjuvant therapy. Sequencing input: PBMCs. The TCR comes from a human donor with pancreatic ductal adenocarcinoma. This chain joins TRBV2 and TRBJ2-7; 12 bases align to TRBD2. CDR3 sequence reads: CASVRLAGERQYF. The CDR3 bases are TGTGCCAGCGTGCGACTAGCGGGAGAGCGGCAGTACTTC.